This T cell receptor beta chain was captured by sequencing in a study of identical twins. To note about this clonotype: The antigen remains unidentified.

TCRdb reprocessed the 5' RACE reads via MiXCR and lists one record per CDR3 protein. The sample lists under 450,000 distinct CDR3 sequences; under 20% were seen once. The CDR3 is 14 amino acids. V gave up 5 bases and J gave up 5 bases, with 14 bases separating them. CDR1 and CDR2 from the germline V gene are WSHSY and SAAADI. Findings and limits, study-wide: Insertions ran lower in abundant cord blood beta clonotypes, though not in memory repertoires.

The sample taken for sequencing was naive T cells sorted from blood. The sequence was collected from a man between 45 and 60 years old in good health. The chain links TRBV10-2 to TRBJ2-3, with a weak D call TRBD1 (5 bases). CDR3 bases: TGCGCCAGCAGTAGGGGCAGGGCTCGAGATACGCAGTATTTT. Translation: CASSRGRARDTQYF.